The 8 T cell receptor beta chains below were found in one sample sequenced in a study of blood T cell repertoires in COVID-19. Repertoires were generated with immunoSEQ multiplex PCR, while TCRdb's copy carries only in-frame clones and drops some. The sample holds 350,000 to 450,000 clones, around 87% seen once. The sequenced material came from PBMCs or T cells enriched from blood (not recorded which). Every receptor here comes from a man aged 30 to 39 who had recovered from COVID-19.

V is TRBV10-3 and J is TRBJ2-3; TRBD2 matches at 8 bases. This CDR3 region has 14 residues. Looked up from germline, CDR1 is ENHRY and CDR2 is SYGVKD. The ends lost 4 bases at V and 4 bases at J; junction bases unmatched: 4. The CDR3 bases are TGTGCCATCAGTGGGACCGGGGGGGCAGATACGCAGTATTTT. Its translation: CAISGTGGADTQYF.

The chain couples TRBV6-6 to TRBJ1-4; D call uncertain. This CDR3 has 13 residues. V lost 4 bases and J lost 8, with 11 bases in between. CDR1 and CDR2 (germline): MNHNY, SVGAGI (reference sequence). This CDR3 reads CASSLEAYEKLFF. Here the CDR3 DNA reads TGTGCCAGCAGTTTGGAAGCGTACGAAAAACTGTTTTTT.

V usage is TRBV18 and J usage is TRBJ2-5; D is possibly TRBD1 (6 bases). CDR3 size: 14 residues. CDR1 KGHSH and CDR2 LQKENI come from the germline V gene. V lost 3 bases and J 5 bases, leaving 13 bases between the germline ends. The DNA for the CDR3 is TGTGCCAGCTCACCTAAATACAGGGTCGAGACCCAGTACTTC. Protein: CASSPKYRVETQYF.

In DNA form, the CDR3 reads TGTGCCAGCAGCCCGCGGTTGGGCGGGAGTTACGAGCAGTACTTC. Residues: CASSPRLGGSYEQYF. V usage is TRBV7-2 and J usage is TRBJ2-7; 7 positions match TRBD2. The germline CDR1 and CDR2 sequences are SGHTA and FQGNSA. The length of the CDR3 is 15 residues. V lost 5 bases, J lost 4 bases, and 11 bases stayed unmatched.

This chain connects TRBV7-9 to TRBJ2-7, with D possibly being TRBD1 (6 bases). CDR1 SEHNR and CDR2 FQNEAQ come from the germline V gene (reference sequence). This CDR3 contains 14 residues. V was shortened by 5 bases and J by 3 bases, with 14 bases between the two germline ends. The CDR3 DNA reads as TGTGCCAGCAGCCCGAGGGACATGAACTACGAGCAGTACTTC. Protein sequence: CASSPRDMNYEQYF.

This chain links TRBV28 with TRBJ1-5; TRBD1 aligns across 7 bases. Germline assignment: CDR1 MDHEN and CDR2 SYDVKM. V shed 7 bases, J shed 6 bases, and the junction held 9 bases outside the gene matches. The CDR3 sequence is 14 residues long. CDR3 DNA sequence: TGTGCCAGCAAGCCCCGACAGGGCGGTCAGCCCCAGCATTTT. Protein sequence: CASKPRQGGQPQHF.

The chain links TRBV19 to TRBJ1-4, with no clear D. CDR1 and CDR2 from the germline V gene are LNHDA and SQIVND (reference sequence). This CDR3 is 14 amino acids long. The ends were cut back, 3 bases at V and 5 bases at J, with 10 bases in the middle. The CDR3: CASSMGGINEKLFF. In DNA, the CDR3 is TGTGCCAGTAGTATGGGAGGTATAAATGAAAAACTGTTTTTT.

The chain carries TRBV3-1 (or the pseudogene TRBV3-2) and TRBJ1-1; D unresolved. This CDR3 is 15 amino acids long. V dropped 2 bases and J dropped 7 bases, with 17 bases sitting between them. The germline V gene encodes CDR1 LGHDT and CDR2 YNNKEL (reference sequence). The CDR3 coding sequence is TGTGCCAGCAGCCAACTCGGCGGGCCACGGGGTGAAGCTTTCTTT. Protein sequence: CASSQLGGPRGEAFF.